This T cell receptor beta chain was retrieved from a study of blood T cells in healthy people across ages. V lost 6 bases to trimming and J lost 9 bases; unmatched junction nucleotides: 10. The length of the CDR3 is 15 residues. Germline V gene lookup returns CDR1 SNHLY and CDR2 FYNNEI. Together with a sample-barcoded 5' primer, a J-beta primer mix was included in a second PCR lasting about 6 to 11 cycles. TCRdb analysed the 5' RACE reads with MiXCR anew, one entry per CDR3 protein. The sample lists more than 650,000 distinct CDR3 sequences, approximately 24% occurring once. In addition, the sample was reused for a study of T cells of mothers and their children. That report notes: Thymic selection molds TCR recombination output in a comparable way in related and unrelated pairs. Nobody spotted any persistent microchimeric T cell clones.

Sequenced material: blood. This TCR derives from a boy younger than 18 in good health. The chain links TRBV2 to TRBJ2-1; the match to TRBD2 covers 11 bases. The CDR3 region has the DNA TGTGCCAGCAGCAAAAGGACTAGCGGGCCGGGTGAGCAGTTCTTC. This gives the protein CASSKRTSGPGEQFF.